These 19 T cell receptor beta chains share one sample of origin, sequenced in a study of T cell repertoires and HLA-DP antigens (dated by TCRdb to the late 2010s). Antigens for these TCRs are unknown. The library relied on the immunoSEQ multiplex PCR assay. TCRdb holds this immuneACCESS table with in-frame rearrangements only. Some clones are missing; in checked studies, unresolved V genes explain under half, and the rest has no known cause. This sample gives over 60,000 clones in total; roughly 78% of them show up just once. Together, the top ten hold about 1.4% of the sample. Sequencing was done on a sample of CD4+ T cells from PBMCs. Source of these receptors: a man aged 55 to 70 in good health and CMV-seronegative.

This chain links TRBV5-1 with TRBJ2-1; 8 positions agree with TRBD2. In germline, CDR1 is SGHRS, CDR2 YFSETQ. Trimming took 6 bases from V and 7 from J; bases not matched to a gene: 9. This CDR3 contains 14 residues. The CDR3 protein is CASTPAGAGNEQFF. The CDR3 region has the DNA TGCGCCAGCACCCCAGCGGGAGCGGGTAATGAGCAGTTCTTC. The entire variable domain, with the rest obtained from reference TRBV5-1 and TRBJ2-1, is as follows: KAGVTQTPRYLIKTRGQQVTLSCSPISGHRSVSWYQQTPGQGLQFLFEYFSETQRNKGNFPGRFSGRQFSNSRSEMNVSTLELGDSALYLCASTPAGAGNEQFFGPGTRLTVL.

The chain uses TRBV7-9 and TRBJ2-3; TRBD2 aligns across 12 bases. Germline V lookup: CDR1 SEHNR, CDR2 FQNEAQ (reference sequence). The CDR3 length is 16 residues. Trimming removed 5 bases from V and 4 bases from J; junction bases left unmatched: 7. The DNA of the CDR3 is TGTGCCAGCAGCATTGGCCTAGCGGGGGGGCCAGATACGCAGTATTTT. It codes for CASSIGLAGGPDTQYF. Using reference TRBV7-9 and TRBJ2-3 for the parts outside the CDR3, the full variable domain is DTGVSQNPRHKITKRGQNVTFRCDPISEHNRLYWYRQTLGQGPEFLTYFQNEAQLEKSRLLSDRFSAERPKGSFSTLEIQRTEQGDSAMYLCASSIGLAGGPDTQYFGPGTRLTVL.

V and J are TRBV28 and TRBJ1-4; tentative D call: TRBD1 (5 bases). From germline, CDR1 is MDHEN and CDR2 SYDVKM. Trimming took off 3 bases at V and 3 bases at J, with 8 bases between the two ends. The CDR3 extends over 14 amino acids. The CDR3 is CASSFVGANEKLFF. The CDR3 region has the DNA TGTGCCAGCAGTTTTGTAGGGGCTAATGAAAAACTGTTTTTT.

CDR3 coding DNA: TGCAGCGTCAGGACTAGCGGGCCCCCCTACGAGCAGTACTTC. This gives the protein CSVRTSGPPYEQYF. This sequence joins TRBV29-1 and TRBJ2-7; 11 bases are a match to TRBD2. V dropped 6 bases and J dropped 2; count of bases not matched to a gene: 6. From germline, CDR1 is SQVTM and CDR2 ANQGSEA. The CDR3 runs 14 residues.

This clone was observed a handful of times. V is TRBV11-2 and J is TRBJ1-1, with D perhaps matching TRBD1 (5 bases). Trimming stripped 0 bases from V and 6 bases from J, with 8 bases between. CDR3 size: 13 residues. Germline V CDR1 and CDR2: SGHAT, FQNNGV. CDR3 sequence reads: CASSLERGAEAFF. Written as DNA, the CDR3 is TGTGCCAGCAGCTTAGAAAGGGGCGCTGAAGCTTTCTTT.

This clone was counted only a few times. The chain carries TRBV5-1 and TRBJ2-5, with 9 bases that match TRBD1. Looked up from germline, CDR1 is SGHRS and CDR2 is YFSETQ. The V segment lost 2 bases and the J segment 5 bases; nucleotides outside the gene matches: 1. This CDR3 is 13 amino acids long. CDR3 amino acids: CASSFDRGETQYF. As DNA, the CDR3 is TGCGCCAGCAGCTTCGACAGGGGGGAGACCCAGTACTTC.

The chain links TRBV7-9 to TRBJ2-5, with D perhaps matching TRBD1 (6 bases). The CDR3 is 15 amino acids. Trimming left V 5 bases short and J 1 base short, with 14 bases between. CDR1 is SEHNR and CDR2 is FQNEAQ in the germline V gene (reference sequence). CDR3 nucleotide sequence: TGTGCCAGCAGCCCTACAGGGACATCCCAAGAGACCCAGTACTTC. Translation gives CASSPTGTSQETQYF.

The chain has TRBV7-2 and TRBJ1-1, with D perhaps TRBD1 (6 bases). Germline CDR1 reads SGHTA; CDR2 reads FQGNSA. The CDR3 is 15 residues long. V lost 5 bases to trimming and J lost 1 base, with 14 bases between them. CDR3 bases: TGTGCCAGCAGCCGACTGGGGGGCACGAACACTGAAGCTTTCTTT. Protein sequence: CASSRLGGTNTEAFF.

The chain is built from TRBV14 and TRBJ1-6, with 7 bases matching TRBD1. The germline gives CDR1 SGHDN, CDR2 FVKESK. The CDR3 has 14 residues. Trimming removed 4 bases from V and 8 bases from J; junction bases left unmatched: 5. CDR3 bases: TGTGCCAGCAGCCGAACAGGGGTCGATTCACCCCTCCACTTT. It is translated as CASSRTGVDSPLHF.

The chain joins TRBV6-1 to TRBJ2-1; 9 bases map to TRBD1. The V and J ends lost 7 bases and 3 bases, in that order; junction bases with no gene match: 4. This CDR3 is 14 amino acids long. From germline, CDR1 is MNHNS and CDR2 SASEGT. The CDR3 loop reads CASKGDRVYNEQFF. The CDR3 DNA sequence: TGTGCCAGCAAAGGGGACAGGGTCTACAATGAGCAGTTCTTC.

In its sample, this clone was seen a few times. The chain links TRBV2 to TRBJ1-6; TRBD1 matches at 9 bases. Germline V lookup: CDR1 SNHLY, CDR2 FYNNEI. CDR3 length equals 14 residues. J gave up 6 bases and V 8 bases, and 5 bases lay outside the gene matches. The chain's CDR3 is CASGQGTINSPLHF. CDR3 nucleotide sequence: TGTGCCAGCGGACAGGGGACCATTAATTCACCCCTCCACTTT. The whole variable domain, filled in from reference TRBV2 and TRBJ1-6, reads EPEVTQTPSHQVTQMGQEVILRCVPISNHLYFYWYRQILGQKVEFLVSFYNNEISEKSEIFDDQFSVERPDGSNFTLKIRSTKLEDSAMYFCASGQGTINSPLHFGNGTRLTVT.

V and J are TRBV29-1 and TRBJ2-5; D possibly corresponds to TRBD2 (5 bases). CDR3 length equals 14 residues. Trimming took 3 bases from V and 5 from J, leaving 16 bases between them. Per germline, CDR1 SQVTM and CDR2 ANQGSEA. The CDR3 sequence is CSVDYGLRGETQYF. Here the CDR3 DNA reads TGCAGCGTTGATTACGGCCTACGCGGGGAGACCCAGTACTTC.

J is TRBJ2-1 and V is TRBV11-3, with 16 bases lining up with TRBD2. The germline gives CDR1 SGHNT, CDR2 YENEEA. The ends lost 5 bases at V and 8 bases at J; junction bases unmatched: 12. The CDR3 has 18 amino acids. This chain's CDR3 is CASSPGTSGGGITDEQFF. The CDR3 coding sequence is TGTGCCAGCAGCCCCGGGACTAGCGGGGGGGGTATAACCGATGAGCAGTTCTTC. Drawing the rest from reference TRBV11-3 and TRBJ2-1, the complete variable domain is EAGVVQSPRYKIIEKKQPVAFWCNPISGHNTLYWYLQNLGQGPELLIRYENEEAVDDSQLPKDRFSAERLKGVDSTLKIQPAELGDSAVYLCASSPGTSGGGITDEQFFGPGTRLTVL.

The rearrangement joins TRBV7-2 to TRBJ1-2, with D possibly TRBD1 on 5 matching bases. CDR3 length: 15 residues. Trimming removed 0 bases at V and 4 bases at J, with 12 bases between. Germline V gene sequence: CDR1 SGHTA, CDR2 FQGNSA. The CDR3: CASSLAGGSGYGYTF. DNA for the CDR3: TGTGCCAGCAGCTTAGCGGGGGGATCCGGCTATGGCTACACCTTC.

The V call is TRBV6-1, the J call TRBJ2-6; no definite D call. V lost 2 bases and J 4 bases, leaving 3 bases between the germline ends. The CDR3 runs 13 residues. Germline V gene data show CDR1 as MNHNS and CDR2 as SASEGT. Written as DNA, the CDR3 is TGTGCCAGCAGTGAACAGGGGGCCAACGTCCTGACTTTC. It encodes CASSEQGANVLTF.

The CDR3 DNA reads TGTGCCAGTAGCGACTTTACCCGACCTAGCGGGGGGGAGACCCAGTACTTC. It encodes CASSDFTRPSGGETQYF. This chain connects TRBV19 to TRBJ2-5; 11 nucleotides line up with TRBD2. The CDR3 has 17 amino acids. Germline V gene lookup returns CDR1 LNHDA and CDR2 SQIVND (reference sequence). The trim removed 6 bases at V and 5 bases at J, leaving 14 bases unmatched.

V is TRBV7-8 and J is TRBJ2-7; 10 nucleotides line up with TRBD1. The V gene's germline CDR1 is SGHVS and CDR2 FQNEAQ. J gave up 2 bases and V 4 bases, and 5 bases lay outside the gene matches. CDR3 length: 15 amino acids. The CDR3 loop is CASSSGTGVPYEQYF. CDR3 bases: TGTGCCAGCAGCTCCGGGACAGGGGTGCCCTACGAGCAGTACTTC.

The chain links TRBV9 to TRBJ1-2; a possible D gene is TRBD1 (5 bases). Germline lookup yields CDR1 SGDLS and CDR2 YYNGEE. V was shortened by 1 base and J by 3 bases, with 7 bases between the two germline ends. This CDR3 is built from 13 residues. CDR3 loop: CASSVRGDYGYTF. The CDR3 DNA is TGTGCCAGCAGCGTACGGGGGGACTATGGCTACACCTTC.

This chain links TRBV7-7 with TRBJ2-5, with 7 bases lining up with TRBD2. Per the germline V gene, CDR1 is SSHAT and CDR2 is FNYEAQ (reference sequence). This CDR3 has 13 amino acids. Germline trimming cut 4 bases from V and 2 bases from J; bases unmatched to any gene: 1. The CDR3 loop is CASSSGLQETQYF. CDR3 coding DNA: TGTGCCAGCAGCTCGGGACTACAAGAGACCCAGTACTTC.